This T cell receptor (beta chain) emerged from a study of control samples from healthy donors and cancer patients. CDR1 MGHRA and CDR2 YSYEKL come from the germline V gene. V trimming: 0 bases; J trimming: 4 bases; junction bases outside the gene matches: 3. The CDR3 is 15 residues long. Assay used: immunoSEQ multiplex PCR; TCRdb lists only in-frame clones, some missing. The sample has over 100,000 clones; roughly 92% are singletons. The receptor comes from a young man in good health. The sequencing input was blood. The V gene is TRBV4-1, the J gene TRBJ1-2; 9 bases are shared with TRBD1. The CDR3 is CASSQERQGGYGYTF. The CDR3 nucleotides are TGCGCCAGCAGCCAAGAAAGACAGGGGGGCTATGGCTACACCTTC.